The T cell receptor (beta chain) described here comes from a study of T cell responses to AZD1222 COVID-19 vaccine. The protocol was immunoSEQ multiplex PCR, while the TCRdb copy is restricted to in-frame clones and leaves out a portion. The sample consists of around 110,000 clones, roughly 87% of them appearing once. A word on this clone: Antigen: not known.

Study results and caveats: Only a handful of AZD1222 recipients tested seropositive at baseline.

J was trimmed by 7 bases and V by 5 bases; bases with no gene match: 5. Looked up from germline, CDR1 is SGHTA and CDR2 is FQGNSA. The CDR3 extends over 14 amino acids. The TCR originated in an adult in good health. Sequenced material: peripheral blood, taken on day 0 of AZD1222 vaccination. The genes are TRBV7-2 and TRBJ1-6; the match to TRBD1 covers 7 bases. The CDR3 loop is CASSLGQKNSPLHF. Here the CDR3 DNA reads TGTGCCAGCAGCCTGGGACAGAAAAATTCACCCCTCCACTTT.